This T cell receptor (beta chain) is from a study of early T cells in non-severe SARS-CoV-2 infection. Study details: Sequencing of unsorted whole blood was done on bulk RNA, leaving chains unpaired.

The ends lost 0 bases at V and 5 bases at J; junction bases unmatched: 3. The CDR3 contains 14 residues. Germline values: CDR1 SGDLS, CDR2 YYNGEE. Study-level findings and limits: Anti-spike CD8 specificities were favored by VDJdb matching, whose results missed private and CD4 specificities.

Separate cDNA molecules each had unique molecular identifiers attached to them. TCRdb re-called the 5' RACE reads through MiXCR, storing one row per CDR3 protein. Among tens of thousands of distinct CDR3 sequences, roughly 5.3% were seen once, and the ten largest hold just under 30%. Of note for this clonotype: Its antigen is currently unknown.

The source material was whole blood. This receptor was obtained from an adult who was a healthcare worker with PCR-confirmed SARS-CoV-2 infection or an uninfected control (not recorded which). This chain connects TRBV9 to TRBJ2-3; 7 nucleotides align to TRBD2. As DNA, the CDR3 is TGTGCCAGCAGCGTAGGGACGGGGGGAGATACGCAGTATTTT. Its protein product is CASSVGTGGDTQYF. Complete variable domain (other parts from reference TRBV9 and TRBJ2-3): DSGVTQTPKHLITATGQRVTLRCSPRSGDLSVYWYQQSLDQGLQFLIQYYNGEERAKGNILERFSAQQFPDLHSELNLSSLELGDSALYFCASSVGTGGDTQYFGPGTRLTVL.